What follows are 9 T cell receptor beta chains derived from one specimen sequenced in a study of cytotoxic CD8 clonotypes in ibrutinib-treated CLL. Data came from immunoSEQ multiplex PCR; TCRdb stores just in-frame clones and leaves some out. The table has approximately 120,000 clones, under 70% seen once; the top ten hold 30% to 45%. This material consisted of PBMCs, taken after 24 months of ibrutinib treatment. Receptor source: a human donor with chronic lymphocytic leukemia.

This clone was seen a handful of times. The CDR3 is CASRTSGEETQYF. CDR3 nucleotide sequence: TGTGCCAGCAGGACTAGCGGGGAAGAGACCCAGTACTTC. The J gene is TRBJ2-5, the V gene TRBV2, with 11 bases identical to TRBD2. The CDR3 loop spans 13 amino acids. Germline values: CDR1 SNHLY, CDR2 FYNNEI. The J segment lost 3 bases and the V segment lost 6 bases, leaving 0 bases of the junction unmatched.

The V and J genes are TRBV6-1 and TRBJ2-3; no clear D gene. The CDR3 length is 18 residues. Germline V gene lookup returns CDR1 MNHNS and CDR2 SASEGT. V lost 1 base, J lost 0 bases, and 17 bases lay in between. The CDR3 DNA is TGTGCCAGCAGTGAAGTTCCAGTAAGAGCTACTAGCACAGATACGCAGTATTTT. Its protein product is CASSEVPVRATSTDTQYF.

Many counts were recorded for this clone. V and J are TRBV7-9 and TRBJ2-7, with D possibly being TRBD1 (5 bases). V lost 5 bases and J lost 0, with 8 bases in between. Per the germline V gene, CDR1 is SEHNR and CDR2 is FQNEAQ (reference sequence). The CDR3 extends over 13 amino acids. The CDR3 DNA follows: TGTGCCAGCAGCCCCGACAGCTCCTACGAGCAGTACTTC. The encoded protein is CASSPDSSYEQYF.

DNA of the CDR3: TGTGCCAGTAGTATTGGGACAGGGGGCTACAATGAGCAGTTCTTC. Encoded protein: CASSIGTGGYNEQFF. The rearrangement joins TRBV19 to TRBJ2-1; 11 bases fit TRBD1. The V gene's germline CDR1 is LNHDA and CDR2 SQIVND (reference sequence). The CDR3 is 15 amino acids. V shed 3 bases, J shed 3 bases, and the junction held 1 base outside the gene matches.

This chain connects TRBV29-1 to TRBJ1-1; 10 positions match TRBD1. This CDR3 region has 13 residues. Germline CDR1 is SQVTM and CDR2 is ANQGSEA. The ends lost 3 bases at V and 5 bases at J; junction bases unmatched: 3. The CDR3 DNA sequence: TGCAGCGTTGAGGGACAGGGGTCAACTGAAGCTTTCTTT. Its translation: CSVEGQGSTEAFF. Drawing the rest from reference TRBV29-1 and TRBJ1-1, the complete variable domain is SAVISQKPSRDICQRGTSLTIQCQVDSQVTMMFWYRQQPGQSLTLIATANQGSEATYESGFVIDKFPISRPNLTFSTLTVSNMSPEDSSIYLCSVEGQGSTEAFFGQGTRLTVV.

This clone was seen more than once but under ten times. The chain uses TRBV29-1 and TRBJ2-5; tentatively, D is TRBD1 or TRBD2 (5 bases each). Per the germline V gene, CDR1 is SQVTM and CDR2 is ANQGSEA. CDR3 length equals 12 residues. Trimming left V 5 bases short and J 5 bases short, with 12 bases between. In DNA form, the CDR3 reads TGCAGCGTTAGTTCAGGGACGGAGACCCAGTACTTC. It yields the protein CSVSSGTETQYF.

The genes are TRBV6-6 and TRBJ1-1, with D possibly being TRBD1 (5 bases). The CDR3 loop spans 11 amino acids. From germline, CDR1 is MNHNY and CDR2 SVGAGI (reference sequence). Trimming cost V 11 bases and J 10 bases, with 17 bases left between them. CDR3 bases: TGTGCCTGCGGGCCTCAGGGAGCAGCTTTCTTT. This encodes CACGPQGAAFF.

The table lists this clone with many counts. This chain links TRBV10-1 with TRBJ2-3; no firm D call. This CDR3 has 15 amino acids. Germline CDR1 is WNHNN and CDR2 is SYGVQD (reference sequence). With 3 bases removed from V and 4 bases from J, the gap between germline ends came to 14 bases. CDR3 protein: CASSDEQLDADTQYF. DNA for the CDR3: TGCGCCAGCAGTGATGAACAACTGGATGCAGATACGCAGTATTTT.

This CDR3 reads CASSSSGPDYEQYF. The CDR3 bases are TGTGCCAGCAGCTCCTCGGGGCCCGACTACGAGCAGTACTTC. The rearrangement uses TRBV7-3 and TRBJ2-7; D may be TRBD1 or TRBD2 (5 bases each). V lost 4 bases and J lost 3, with 13 bases in between. The CDR3 covers 14 residues. CDR1 is SGHTA, CDR2 FQGTGA, per germline.